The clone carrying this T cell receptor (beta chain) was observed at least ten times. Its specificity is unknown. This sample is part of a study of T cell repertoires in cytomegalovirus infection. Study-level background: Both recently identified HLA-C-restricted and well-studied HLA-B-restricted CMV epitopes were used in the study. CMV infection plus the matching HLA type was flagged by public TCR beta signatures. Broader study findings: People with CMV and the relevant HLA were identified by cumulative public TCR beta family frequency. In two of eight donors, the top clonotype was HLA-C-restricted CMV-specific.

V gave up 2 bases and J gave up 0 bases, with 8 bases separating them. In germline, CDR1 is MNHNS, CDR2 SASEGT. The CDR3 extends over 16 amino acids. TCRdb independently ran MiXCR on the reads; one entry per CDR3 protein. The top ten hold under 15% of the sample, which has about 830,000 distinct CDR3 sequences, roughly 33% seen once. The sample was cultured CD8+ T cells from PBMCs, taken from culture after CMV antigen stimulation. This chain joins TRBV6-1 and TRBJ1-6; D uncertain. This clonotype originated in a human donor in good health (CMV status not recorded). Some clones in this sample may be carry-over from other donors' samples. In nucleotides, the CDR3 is TGTGCCAGCAGTGAACCATTTAGCTCCTATAATTCACCCCTCCACTTT. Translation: CASSEPFSSYNSPLHF.